This TCR beta chain appears in the sequencing data of a study of blood T cells in healthy people across ages. Study at large: When template switching was applied, about one barcoded beta molecule was captured per two T cells. General observations from the study: Age advanced and TCR beta diversity per million T cells fell, roughly linearly.

Researchers report isolating at least 6.5 million PBMCs per sample. This clonotype was detected only a few times. Its antigen is unknown. The V gene's germline CDR1 is LNHDA and CDR2 SQIVND (reference sequence). The CDR3 is 16 amino acids. The ends were cut back, 0 bases at V and 8 bases at J, with 16 bases in the middle. The use of a sample-barcoded 5' primer and a J-beta primer mix characterized a second PCR of about 6 to 12 cycles. TCRdb independently ran MiXCR on the 5' RACE reads; one entry per CDR3 protein. The sample shows over 750,000 distinct CDR3 sequences, 25% of them seen only once. This sample also appeared in a second study, on T cells of mothers and their children. That work contributes: Thymic selection shapes TCR recombination output in related pairs, and it does so similarly in unrelated pairs.

This TCR came from a boy aged 5-17 years in good health. Material for sequencing was blood. V and J are TRBV19 and TRBJ1-4; D is uncertain. As DNA, the CDR3 is TGTGCCAGTAGTATAGATCTAAGCCCATCGGGAGAAAAACTGTTTTTT. Translating it yields CASSIDLSPSGEKLFF. The whole variable domain, remainder taken from reference TRBV19 and TRBJ1-4, is DGGITQSPKYLFRKEGQNVTLSCEQNLNHDAMYWYRQDPGQGLRLIYYSQIVNDFQKGDIAEGYSVSREKKESFPLTVTSAQKNPTAFYLCASSIDLSPSGEKLFFGSGTQLSVL.